The entry below describes one T cell receptor (beta chain). Antigen unknown. The sample belongs to a study of cytomegalovirus exposure and HLA in healthy donors. Overall study findings and caveats: Specificity of a few CMV-associated chains for CMV antigens was verified in vitro.

The CDR3 extends over 14 amino acids. With 2 bases removed from V and 5 bases from J, the gap between germline ends came to 13 bases. Looked up from germline, CDR1 is SGHTA and CDR2 is FQGTGA. Some clones are missing from TCRdb's copy, which holds only in-frame ones; the method was immunoSEQ multiplex PCR. Of over 150,000 clones listed, around 92% were seen once; the top ten hold approximately 10%. The TCR comes from a woman between 18 and 29 years old in good health and CMV-seropositive. Specimen: PBMCs. The chain couples TRBV7-3 to TRBJ2-7; D is perhaps TRBD1 (5 bases). Here the CDR3 reads CASSLYGQGHEQYF. CDR3 DNA: TGTGCCAGCAGCTTATATGGCCAGGGCCACGAGCAGTACTTC.